Below are 12 T cell receptor beta chains sequenced from a single sample in a study of blood T cell repertoires in COVID-19. Sequencing used immunoSEQ multiplex PCR; TCRdb keeps in-frame clones, though not all of them. The repertoire holds about 28,000 clones, with roughly 89% as singletons. The source material was peripheral blood. These receptors were obtained from a human donor with acute or convalescent COVID-19. The donor label of this sample is uncertain.

This clone was observed a handful of times. The chain is built from TRBV4-2 and TRBJ2-7; 8 nucleotides align to TRBD2. Germline CDR1 is LGHNA and CDR2 is YNFKEQ. The CDR3 is 14 amino acids. Trimming at V came to 1 base and at J to 5 bases, leaving 4 bases not matched to a gene. CDR3 bases: TGTGCCAGCAGCCAAGCGGGGGGGGCGGACGAGCAGTACTTC. Encoded protein: CASSQAGGADEQYF.

The chain recombines TRBV27 with TRBJ2-5; tentatively, D is TRBD2 (7 bases). This CDR3 is 15 amino acids long. V was trimmed by 7 bases and J by 4 bases, leaving 19 bases between them. Germline loops: CDR1 MNHEY, CDR2 SMNVEV (reference sequence). In DNA, the CDR3 is TGTGCCAGCACTCTAACTGGGGGGGCGATAGAGACCCAGTACTTC. Translated, it gives CASTLTGGAIETQYF.

The gene calls are TRBV5-4 and TRBJ1-2; 7 nucleotides agree with TRBD1. CDR1 and CDR2 from the germline V gene are SGHNT and YYREEE (reference sequence). The junction had 3 bases not matched to a gene; V was cut back by 4 bases and J by 0 bases. This CDR3 contains 14 residues. The CDR3 loop is CASSGTAANYGYTF. The CDR3 region has the DNA TGTGCCAGCAGCGGGACAGCAGCTAACTATGGCTACACCTTC.

In this sample, this clone turned up once. The chain has TRBV3-1 (or the pseudogene TRBV3-2) and TRBJ2-7; TRBD1 matches at 9 bases. This CDR3 is built from 16 residues. V dropped 1 base and J dropped 9; count of bases not matched to a gene: 13. Looked up from germline, CDR1 is LGHDT and CDR2 is YNNKEL (reference sequence). The CDR3 protein is CASSQVTGGPGLAQYF. CDR3 DNA sequence: TGTGCCAGCAGCCAAGTCACAGGGGGCCCTGGTCTCGCGCAGTACTTC.

The chain links TRBV7-8 to TRBJ2-7, with 9 bases aligning to TRBD2. This CDR3 has 17 residues. The J segment lost 1 base and the V segment lost 0 bases, leaving 7 bases of the junction unmatched. Germline V lookup: CDR1 SGHVS, CDR2 FQNEAQ. Written as DNA, the CDR3 is TGTGCCAGCAGCTTAGCCTCACGACTAGCGGTTTCCTACGAGCAGTACTTC. Its protein is CASSLASRLAVSYEQYF. Variable domain in full (rest from reference TRBV7-8 and TRBJ2-7): GAGVSQSPRYKVAKRGQDVALRCDPISGHVSLFWYQQALGQGPEFLTYFQNEAQLDKSGLPSDRFFAERPEGSVSTLKIQRTQQEDSAVYLCASSLASRLAVSYEQYFGPGTRLTVT.

V usage is TRBV7-6 and J usage is TRBJ1-1; 11 bases map to TRBD1. The CDR3 totals 16 residues. Per germline, CDR1 SGHVS and CDR2 FNYEAQ. V shed 5 bases and J 1 base; nucleotides not matched to a gene: 6. The CDR3 DNA is TGTGCCAGCAGCCAAGACGGACAGGGGGCGAACACTGAAGCTTTCTTT. Translated, it gives CASSQDGQGANTEAFF. Drawing the rest from reference TRBV7-6 and TRBJ1-1, the complete variable domain is GAGVSQSPRYKVTKRGQDVALRCDPISGHVSLYWYRQALGQGPEFLTYFNYEAQQDKSGLPNDRFSAERPEGSISTLTIQRTEQRDSAMYRCASSQDGQGANTEAFFGQGTRLTVV.

The chain recombines TRBV5-1 with TRBJ1-4; TRBD1 might be the D (5 bases). This CDR3 region has 14 residues. Per germline, CDR1 SGHRS and CDR2 YFSETQ. V was pared by 4 bases and J by 8 bases, with 15 bases between. CDR3 sequence: CASSGGQGREKLFF. DNA for the CDR3: TGCGCCAGCAGCGGAGGGCAGGGTCGGGAAAAACTGTTTTTT.

This sequence joins TRBV7-9 and TRBJ2-3; maybe TRBD1 (5 bases). Trimming removed 1 base from V and 5 bases from J, with 13 bases in between. Germline assignment: CDR1 SEHNR and CDR2 FQNEAQ (reference sequence). CDR3 length: 15 amino acids. The CDR3 nucleotides are TGTGCCAGCAGCTTAGTGGGGCTCCTGGGAGATACGCAGTATTTT. Translating it yields CASSLVGLLGDTQYF.

The J gene is TRBJ2-1, the V gene TRBV14, with 13 nucleotides matching TRBD2. The germline gives CDR1 SGHDN, CDR2 FVKESK. Trimming cost V 4 bases and J 6 bases; bases outside gene matches: 9. There are 17 residues in the CDR3. The CDR3 region is CASSLETSGRASNEQFF. The CDR3 nucleotides are TGTGCCAGCAGCCTAGAAACTAGCGGGAGGGCCAGCAATGAGCAGTTCTTC.

The J gene is TRBJ2-1, the V gene TRBV28; TRBD2 aligns across 15 bases. The CDR3 extends over 15 amino acids. V lost 5 bases to trimming and J lost 8 bases; unmatched junction nucleotides: 4. Looked up from germline, CDR1 is MDHEN and CDR2 is SYDVKM. CDR3: CASSRTSGRGDEQFF. CDR3 bases: TGTGCCAGCAGTCGGACTAGCGGGAGGGGTGATGAGCAGTTCTTC.

The chain uses TRBV10-2 and TRBJ1-5; maybe TRBD1 (6 bases). This CDR3 is 14 amino acids long. Deletions cut 7 bases from V and 5 bases from J, with 15 bases between. The germline gives CDR1 WSHSY, CDR2 SAAADI. The CDR3 bases are TGCGCCAGCACCCCTACAGGGCCGGATCAGCCCCAGCATTTT. Amino acid sequence: CASTPTGPDQPQHF.

This clone is labeled as medium-sized. V usage is TRBV3-1 (or the pseudogene TRBV3-2) and J usage is TRBJ2-1, with a tentative D call TRBD2 (5 bases). The germline CDR1 and CDR2 sequences are LGHDT and YNNKEL (reference sequence). The V gene lost 5 bases and the J gene lost 3 bases, with 11 bases spanning the gap. The CDR3 loop spans 14 amino acids. CDR3 coding DNA: TGTGCCAGCAGCTATCCGGGGAGCTACAATGAGCAGTTCTTC. It is translated as CASSYPGSYNEQFF.